The 11 T cell receptor beta chains listed next were all sequenced from one sample in a study of tumor-infiltrating lymphocytes in primary liver carcinoma (dated by TCRdb to 2016 to 2017). For sequencing, an Illumina HiSeq 2500 was employed. Starting from approximately 0.5 ug total RNA, TCRbeta-specific cDNA was produced by reverse transcription with a constant-region primer and ProtoScript II reverse transcriptase. Three nested multiplex PCR rounds, following a slightly modified ARM-PCR procedure, were used to build the TCRbeta libraries. Each of the first two PCR rounds ran for approximately 10 cycles using multiplex TRBV1-TRBV30 forward primers together with a Cbeta reverse primer. The public reads were run again by TCRdb, first through fastp at Q25 and then through MiXCR, and only productive beta chains were kept. Each entry is one CDR3 protein sequence, shown with its most common DNA and genes. In this sample the table shows about 130,000 distinct CDR3 sequences, 60% to 75% of which occur a single time. More than 7% of the sample belongs to the ten largest clones.

Without any cell sorting, total RNA and DNA were extracted together from 20-30 mg of bulk tissue using the AllPrep DNA/RNA mini kit. Sequenced material: liver tumor tissue from sampling region 3. Reading the label with the study, this specimen's cell subset or site is: tumor region T3, left-lateral pole. The receptors here all came from a woman aged 55-70 years with primary liver carcinoma and hepatitis B virus infection.

About this clonotype itself: Being one base from a much bigger clone, this may be a read error. J is TRBJ1-2 and V is TRBV5-1; TRBD1 agrees at 7 bases. The CDR3 contains 13 residues. Germline V gene sequence: CDR1 SGHRS, CDR2 YFSETQ. The CDR3 loop is CASSLQDRNDYIF. Written as DNA, the CDR3 is TGCGCCAGCAGCTTACAGGACAGGAATGACTACATCTTC.

The rearrangement joins TRBV11-2 to TRBJ2-5, with 7 bases that match TRBD2. This CDR3 comprises 14 residues. V trimming: 6 bases; J trimming: 3 bases; junction bases outside the gene matches: 7. Per germline, CDR1 SGHAT and CDR2 FQNNGV. The CDR3 loop is CASSSAGKKETQYF. In DNA form, the CDR3 reads TGTGCCAGCAGTTCAGCGGGGAAAAAAGAGACCCAGTACTTC.

On this clonotype itself: One junction end does not reproduce the germline sequence, and a read error may be involved. J is TRBJ2-7 and V is TRBV29-1, with TRBD2 identical over 9 bases. CDR1 is SQVTM and CDR2 is ANQGSEA in the germline V gene. This CDR3 is 15 amino acids long. The CDR3 DNA reads as TGCAGCGTTGAGGATAGCGGGAGTCCTCCCTACGAGCGGTACTTC. Its protein is CSVEDSGSPPYERYF.

Details on this clonotype: A much bigger clone sits one base away, suggesting this may be a read error. The chain couples TRBV7-9 to TRBJ1-2; D is ambiguous. Germline lookup yields CDR1 SEHNR and CDR2 FQNEAQ (reference sequence). V was trimmed by 1 base and J by 10 bases, leaving 7 bases between them. This CDR3 is 11 amino acids long. The CDR3 DNA sequence: TGTGCCAGCAGCTTAGGCGATGACTACACCTTC. Translated, it gives CASSLGDDYTF.

Of note for this clonotype: The junction shows a germline mismatch at one end, possibly a read error. The chain joins TRBV28 to TRBJ1-1; D unresolved. CDR1 and CDR2 (germline): MDHEN, SYDVKM. This CDR3 spans 13 amino acids. The DNA of the CDR3 is TGTGCCAGCAGTTTATTATCCGGGGTTGAAACTTTCTTT. Protein product: CASSLLSGVETFF.

With regard to this clonotype: A much larger clonotype is one base distant, so this may be a read error. The gene calls are TRBV5-1 and TRBJ2-7; maybe TRBD1 (5 bases). The CDR3 sequence is 15 residues long. The germline V gene encodes CDR1 SGHRS and CDR2 YFSETQ. As DNA, the CDR3 is TGCGCCAGCAGCTTCCTTGGGGCATCGGGTAACGAGCGGTACTTC. Translating it yields CASSFLGASGNERYF.

A remark on this clonotype: At one end the junction does not follow the germline gene, possibly because of a read error. The rearrangement uses TRBV11-2 and TRBJ2-3; 9 bases are a match to TRBD2. Germline-derived CDR1 and CDR2 are SGHAT and FQNNGV. The CDR3 loop spans 15 amino acids. Here the CDR3 DNA reads TGTACCAGCAGCCCTGGACTAGCGTGCCCAGATACACAGTATTTT. This gives the protein CTSSPGLACPDTQYF.

This clonotype was counted many times. The chain recombines TRBV5-6 with TRBJ2-1; weak D call: TRBD2 (7 bases). Germline V gives CDR1 SGHDT, CDR2 YYEEEE. Trimming took 3 bases from V and 0 from J, leaving 13 bases between them. The CDR3 is made up of 16 amino acids. In DNA, the CDR3 is TGTGCCAGCAGCTGGGGGGGGCCGAGCTCCTACAATGAGCAGTTCTTC. Amino acid sequence: CASSWGGPSSYNEQFF.

J is TRBJ2-3 and V is TRBV29-1; 11 bases map to TRBD2. The CDR3 runs 15 residues. CDR1 SQVTM and CDR2 ANQGSEA come from the germline V gene. With V trimmed by 4 bases and J by 6 bases, 9 bases remained unmatched. The CDR3 sequence is CSVAGTSGNTDTQYF. The DNA for the CDR3 is TGCAGCGTTGCTGGGACTAGCGGCAACACGGATACGCAGTATTTT.

This clonotype has ten or more counts. The chain links TRBV28 to TRBJ1-1; D call uncertain. CDR3 length: 11 amino acids. The germline V gene encodes CDR1 MDHEN and CDR2 SYDVKM. With 7 bases removed from V and 1 base from J, the gap between germline ends came to 4 bases. DNA of the CDR3: TGTGCCAGCAAAGAGAACACTGAAGCTTTCTTT. This sequence encodes CASKENTEAFF.

By sample fraction, this clonotype is medium-sized (0.01 to 0.1%). The chain joins TRBV11-2 to TRBJ1-3, with 8 bases fitting TRBD1. The V gene end was trimmed by 6 bases and the J gene end by 7 bases; junction bases not matched to a gene: 5. The CDR3 loop spans 13 amino acids. Germline V gene lookup returns CDR1 SGHAT and CDR2 FQNNGV. CDR3 DNA sequence: TGTGCCAGCAGAAGGACAGGGTTGAACACCATATATTTT. Translating gives CASRRTGLNTIYF.